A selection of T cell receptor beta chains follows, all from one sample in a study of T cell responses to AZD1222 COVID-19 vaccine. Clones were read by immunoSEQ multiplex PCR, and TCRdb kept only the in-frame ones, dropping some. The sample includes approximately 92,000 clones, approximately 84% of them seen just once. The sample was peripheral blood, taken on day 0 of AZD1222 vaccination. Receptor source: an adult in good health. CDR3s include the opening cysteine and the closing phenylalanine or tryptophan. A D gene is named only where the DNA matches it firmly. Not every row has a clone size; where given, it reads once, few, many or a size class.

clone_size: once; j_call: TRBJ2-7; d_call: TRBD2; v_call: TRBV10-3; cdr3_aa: CAISLGLAGDEQYF; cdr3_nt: TGTGCCATCAGTCTTGGACTAGCGGGAGACGAGCAGTACTTC
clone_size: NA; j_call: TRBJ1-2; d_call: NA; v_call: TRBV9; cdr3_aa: CASTLSAYYGYTF; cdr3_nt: TGTGCCAGCACCTTGAGTGCCTACTATGGCTACACCTTC
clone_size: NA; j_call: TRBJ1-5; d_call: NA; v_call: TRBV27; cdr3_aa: CARRGAPVPSNQPQHF; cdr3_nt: TGTGCCAGGAGGGGGGCCCCTGTTCCTAGCAATCAGCCCCAGCATTTT
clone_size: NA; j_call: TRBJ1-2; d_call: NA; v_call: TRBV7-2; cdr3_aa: CASSLALPGQSYGYTF; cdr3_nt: TGTGCCAGCAGCTTAGCCTTACCGGGACAAAGCTATGGCTACACCTTC
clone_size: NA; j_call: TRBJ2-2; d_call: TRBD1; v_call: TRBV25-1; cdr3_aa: CASSGQGDTGELFF; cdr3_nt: TGTGCCAGCAGTGGACAGGGCGACACCGGGGAGCTGTTTTTT
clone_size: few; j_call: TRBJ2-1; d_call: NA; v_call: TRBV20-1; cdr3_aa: CSGFQRDSQFF; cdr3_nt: TGCAGTGGGTTTCAACGGGACTCTCAGTTCTTC
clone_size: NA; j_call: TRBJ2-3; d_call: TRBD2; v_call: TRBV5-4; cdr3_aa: CASSLMVGLAGFGTQYF; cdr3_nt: TGTGCCAGCAGCCTTATGGTGGGGCTAGCGGGGTTCGGTACGCAGTATTTT
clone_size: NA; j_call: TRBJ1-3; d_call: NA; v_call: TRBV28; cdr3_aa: CASGPGPQRAGNTIYF; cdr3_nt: TGTGCCAGCGGGCCGGGGCCACAACGCGCTGGAAACACCATATATTTT
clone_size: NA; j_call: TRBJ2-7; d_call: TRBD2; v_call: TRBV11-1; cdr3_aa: CASSPPWRGLDEQYF; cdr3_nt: TGTGCCAGCAGCCCCCCGTGGCGGGGGTTGGACGAGCAGTACTTC
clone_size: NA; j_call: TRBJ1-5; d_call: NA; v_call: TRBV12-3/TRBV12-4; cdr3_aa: CASSNGGSQPQHF; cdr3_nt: TGTGCCAGCAGTAACGGGGGGAGTCAGCCCCAGCATTTT
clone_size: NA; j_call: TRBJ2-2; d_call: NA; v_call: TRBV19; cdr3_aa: CASIPHWAEHTGELFF; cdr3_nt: TGTGCCAGTATCCCGCATTGGGCGGAGCACACCGGGGAGCTGTTTTTT
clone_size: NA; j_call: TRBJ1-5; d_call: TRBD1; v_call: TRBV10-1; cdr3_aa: CASSVDRTGGCNQPQHF; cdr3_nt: TGCGCCAGCAGTGTCGATCGGACAGGAGGGTGCAATCAGCCCCAGCATTTT
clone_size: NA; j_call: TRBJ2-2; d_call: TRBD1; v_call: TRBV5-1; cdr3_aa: CASSDREVSSGELFF; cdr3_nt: TGCGCCAGCTCGGACAGGGAGGTTTCCAGCGGGGAGCTGTTTTTT
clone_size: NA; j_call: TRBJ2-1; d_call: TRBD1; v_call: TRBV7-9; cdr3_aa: CASSSSGTGTYEQFF; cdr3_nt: TGTGCCAGCAGCTCCTCCGGGACAGGCACCTATGAGCAGTTCTTC
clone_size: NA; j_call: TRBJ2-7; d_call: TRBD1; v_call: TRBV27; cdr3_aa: CASSFWDRTSYEQYF; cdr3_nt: TGTGCCAGCAGTTTTTGGGACAGGACCTCCTACGAGCAGTACTTC
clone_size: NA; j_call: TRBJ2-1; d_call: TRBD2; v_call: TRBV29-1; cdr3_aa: CSAPGLAGINEQFF; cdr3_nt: TGCAGCGCCCCGGGACTAGCGGGGATCAATGAGCAGTTCTTC
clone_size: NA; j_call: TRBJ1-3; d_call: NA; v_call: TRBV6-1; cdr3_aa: CASSERQGLSGNTIYF; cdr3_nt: TGTGCCAGCAGTGAAAGGCAGGGCCTCTCTGGAAACACCATATATTTT
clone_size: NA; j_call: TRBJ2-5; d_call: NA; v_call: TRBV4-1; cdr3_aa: CASSHAYSGVQERAQYF; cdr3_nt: TGCGCCAGCAGCCACGCCTATAGTGGGGTACAGGAAAGGGCCCAGTACTTC
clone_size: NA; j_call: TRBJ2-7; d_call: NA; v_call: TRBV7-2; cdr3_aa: CASSSEVGRSYEQYF; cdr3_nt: TGTGCCAGCAGCTCAGAGGTCGGGCGCTCCTACGAGCAGTACTTC
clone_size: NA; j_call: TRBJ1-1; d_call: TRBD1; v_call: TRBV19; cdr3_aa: CASRTGRDTEAFF; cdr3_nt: TGTGCCAGTAGGACAGGGAGGGACACTGAAGCTTTCTTT
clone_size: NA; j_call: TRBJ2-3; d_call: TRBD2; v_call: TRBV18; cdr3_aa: CASSPRTSGGSTDTQYF; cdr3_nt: TGTGCCAGCTCACCCCGGACTAGCGGGGGGAGCACAGATACGCAGTATTTT
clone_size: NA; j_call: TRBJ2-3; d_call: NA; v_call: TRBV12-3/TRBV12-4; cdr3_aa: CATGTADTQYF; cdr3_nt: TGTGCCACCGGGACGGCAGATACGCAGTATTTT
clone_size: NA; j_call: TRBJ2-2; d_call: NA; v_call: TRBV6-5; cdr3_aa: CASSLDRFTGELFF; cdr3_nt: TGTGCCAGCAGTCTTGACAGATTCACCGGGGAGCTGTTTTTT
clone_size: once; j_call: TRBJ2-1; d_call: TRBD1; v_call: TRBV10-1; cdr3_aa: CASSEMGQPAEQFF; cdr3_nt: TGCGCCAGCAGTGAAATGGGACAGCCGGCGGAGCAGTTCTTC
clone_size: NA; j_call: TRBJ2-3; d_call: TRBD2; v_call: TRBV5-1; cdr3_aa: CASSLRDGRAGDTQYF; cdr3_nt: TGCGCCAGCAGCTTGAGGGACGGGAGGGCCGGTGATACGCAGTATTTT
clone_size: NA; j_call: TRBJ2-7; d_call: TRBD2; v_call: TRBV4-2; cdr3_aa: CASSQDWVLAGRYEQYF; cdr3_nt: TGTGCCAGCAGCCAAGATTGGGTCCTAGCGGGTCGCTACGAGCAGTACTTC
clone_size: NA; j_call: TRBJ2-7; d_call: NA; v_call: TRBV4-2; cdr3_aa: CASSQGARAAEQYF; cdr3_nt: TGTGCCAGCAGCCAAGGCGCTAGAGCGGCCGAGCAGTACTTC
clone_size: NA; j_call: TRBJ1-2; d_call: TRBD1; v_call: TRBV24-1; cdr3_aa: CATSDATGGYGYTF; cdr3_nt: TGTGCCACCAGTGATGCGACAGGGGGGTATGGCTACACCTTC
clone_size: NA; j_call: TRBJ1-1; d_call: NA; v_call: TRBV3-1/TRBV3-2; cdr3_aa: CASSPSWGAGMNTEAFF; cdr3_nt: TGTGCCAGCAGCCCAAGCTGGGGGGCGGGCATGAACACTGAAGCTTTCTTT
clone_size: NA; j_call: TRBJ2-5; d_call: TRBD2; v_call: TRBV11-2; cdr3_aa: CASSFSVYSGGARRETQYF; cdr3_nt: TGTGCCAGCAGCTTTTCGGTGTATAGCGGGGGCGCCCGTAGAGAGACCCAGTACTTC
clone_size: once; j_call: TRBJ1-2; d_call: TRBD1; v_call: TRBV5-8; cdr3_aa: CASSLGNRGRYGYTF; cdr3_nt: TGTGCCAGCAGCTTGGGCAACAGGGGGAGATATGGCTACACCTTC
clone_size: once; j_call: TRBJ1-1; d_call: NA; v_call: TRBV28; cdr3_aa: CASSTQPEVAFF; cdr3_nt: TGTGCCAGCAGTACGCAACCGGAAGTGGCTTTCTTT
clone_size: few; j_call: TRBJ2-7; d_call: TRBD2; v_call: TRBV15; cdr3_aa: CATSREAAGAYEQYF; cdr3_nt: TGTGCCACCAGCAGAGAGGCAGCGGGGGCCTACGAGCAGTACTTC
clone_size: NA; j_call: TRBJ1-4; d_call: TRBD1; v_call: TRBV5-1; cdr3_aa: CASSLGQGATNEKLFF; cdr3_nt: TGCGCCAGCAGCTTAGGACAGGGTGCAACTAATGAAAAACTGTTTTTT
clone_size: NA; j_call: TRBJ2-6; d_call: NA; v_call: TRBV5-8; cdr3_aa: CASSLPGVYISGANVLTF; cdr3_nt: TGTGCCAGCAGCTTACCGGGGGTTTACATCTCTGGGGCCAACGTCCTGACTTTC
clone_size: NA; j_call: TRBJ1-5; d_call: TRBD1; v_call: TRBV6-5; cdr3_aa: CASSEGTGAYQPQHF; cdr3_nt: TGTGCCAGCAGCGAGGGGACAGGGGCTTATCAGCCCCAGCATTTT
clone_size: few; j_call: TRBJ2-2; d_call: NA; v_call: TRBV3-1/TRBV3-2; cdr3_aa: CASSPSPANTGELFF; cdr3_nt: TGTGCCAGCAGCCCGTCGCCGGCGAACACCGGGGAGCTGTTTTTT
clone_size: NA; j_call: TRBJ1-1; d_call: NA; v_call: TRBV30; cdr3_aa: CAWSSRGRTEAFF; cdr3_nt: TGTGCCTGGAGTTCGAGAGGGCGGACTGAAGCTTTCTTT
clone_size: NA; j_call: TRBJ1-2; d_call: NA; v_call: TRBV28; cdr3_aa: CASRYTGFYGYTF; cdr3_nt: TGTGCCAGCAGATACACAGGTTTCTATGGCTACACCTTC
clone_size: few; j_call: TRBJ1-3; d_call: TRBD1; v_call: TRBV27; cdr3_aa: CATWDRGLNTIYF; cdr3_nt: TGTGCCACCTGGGACAGGGGGCTAAACACCATATATTTT
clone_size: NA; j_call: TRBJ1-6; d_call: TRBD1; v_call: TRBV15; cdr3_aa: CATRNYRGASPLHF; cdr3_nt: TGTGCCACCAGGAACTACAGGGGAGCTTCACCCCTCCACTTT
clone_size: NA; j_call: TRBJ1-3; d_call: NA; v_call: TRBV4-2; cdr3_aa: CASSQATGNTIYF; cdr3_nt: TGTGCCAGCAGCCAAGCGACTGGAAACACCATATATTTT
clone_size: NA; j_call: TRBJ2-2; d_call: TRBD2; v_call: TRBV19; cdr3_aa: CATQIGTSGGATGELFF; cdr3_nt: TGTGCCACCCAAATTGGGACTAGCGGGGGGGCCACCGGGGAGCTGTTTTTT
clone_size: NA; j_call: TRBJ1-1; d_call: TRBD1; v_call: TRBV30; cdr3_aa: CAWNGLGQRDTEAFF; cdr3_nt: TGTGCCTGGAATGGTTTGGGACAGAGAGACACTGAAGCTTTCTTT
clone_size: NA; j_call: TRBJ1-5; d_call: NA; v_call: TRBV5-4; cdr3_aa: CASSLESGQPQHF; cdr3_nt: TGTGCCAGCAGCTTGGAGAGCGGCCAGCCCCAGCATTTT
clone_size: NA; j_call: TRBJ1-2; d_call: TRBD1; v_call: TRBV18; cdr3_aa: CASSPGQGAGNYGYTF; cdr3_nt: TGTGCCAGCTCACCAGGACAGGGGGCGGGTAACTATGGCTACACCTTC
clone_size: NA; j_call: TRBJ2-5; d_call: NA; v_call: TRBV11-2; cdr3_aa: CASSLTGQKTQYF; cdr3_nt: TGTGCCAGCAGCCTGACAGGTCAAAAGACCCAGTACTTC
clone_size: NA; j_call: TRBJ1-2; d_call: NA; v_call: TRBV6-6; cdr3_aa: CASSSRESWSGYTF; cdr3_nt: TGTGCCAGCAGTTCCAGGGAATCGTGGTCGGGCTACACCTTC
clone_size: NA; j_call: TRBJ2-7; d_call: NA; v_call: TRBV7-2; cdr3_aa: CASSFGTGAYEQYF; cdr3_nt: TGTGCCAGCAGCTTTGGGACTGGAGCCTACGAGCAGTACTTC
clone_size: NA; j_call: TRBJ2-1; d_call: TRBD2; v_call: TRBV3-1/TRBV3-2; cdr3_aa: CASSQEWLAGARNEQFF; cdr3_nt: TGTGCCAGCAGCCAAGAATGGCTAGCGGGAGCGCGCAATGAGCAGTTCTTC
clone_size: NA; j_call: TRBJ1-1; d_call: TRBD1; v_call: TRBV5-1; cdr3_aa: CASTSNGQGAVNTEAFF; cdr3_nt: TGCGCCAGCACCTCGAATGGACAGGGGGCGGTGAACACTGAAGCTTTCTTT
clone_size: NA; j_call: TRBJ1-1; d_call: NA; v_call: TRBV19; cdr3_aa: CASSIRGLNTEAFF; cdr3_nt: TGTGCCAGTAGTATTAGGGGTTTAAACACTGAAGCTTTCTTT